These 31 T cell receptor beta chains were all obtained from the same sample, sequenced in a study of T cell clonality in common variable immunodeficiency. The protocol was immunoSEQ multiplex PCR, while the TCRdb copy is restricted to in-frame clones and leaves out a portion. The sample includes approximately 52,000 clones, none of them occurring once. Sequenced: peripheral blood mononuclear cells. The origin of the receptors is a person aged 18 to 70 in good health.

This clone showed up many times. One end of the junction is discordant with germline, which a read error may explain. The read gets to within 3 residues of the CDR3 end, and the germline J gene fills in the rest. The chain has TRBV7-7 and TRBJ2-5; 7 bases fit TRBD2. Germline V lookup: CDR1 SSHAT, CDR2 FNYEAQ (reference sequence). The CDR3 length is 15 residues. The sequenced CDR3 bases are TGTGCTAGCAGCTCAGGTGGGGGGGTTACGGAGACC. It is translated as CASSSGGGVTET. The entire CDR3 reads CASSSGGGVTETQYF.

This clone was found many times. Read sequence stops 3 residues before the CDR3 end, and the germline J gene provides the missing end. V and J are TRBV6-2 or TRBV6-3 and TRBJ2-5; 9 nucleotides agree with TRBD2. CDR3 length: 14 amino acids. CDR1 and CDR2 (germline): MNHEY, SVGEGT. The sequenced part of the CDR3 DNA is TGTGCCAGCAGTCTGCCTAGCGGGGAAGGAACC. Protein product: CASSLPSGEGT. The CDR3 in its entirety is CASSLPSGEGTQYF.

This clone was seen at least ten times. The DNA ends 3 residues before the CDR3 does, and the rest of the CDR3 is filled in from the germline J gene. The rearrangement joins TRBV20-1 to TRBJ1-1; maybe TRBD1 (6 bases). Per the germline V gene, CDR1 is DFQATT and CDR2 is SNEGSKA (reference sequence). The CDR3 is 15 amino acids. V lost 5 bases and J 7 bases, leaving 23 bases between the germline ends. CDR3 loop: CSAEDTGRAYGEAFF. CDR3 DNA, as far as it was read: TGCAGTGCTGAGGATACAGGGAGGGCTTATGGTGAA.

This clone showed up many times. Read coverage stops 3 residues before the CDR3 terminus; the germline J gene supplies the remainder. The chain employs TRBV30 and TRBJ2-1; 7 nucleotides match TRBD2. The CDR3 runs 15 residues. Germline CDR1 and CDR2: GTSNPN and SVGIG (reference sequence). The ends lost 0 bases at V and 9 bases at J; junction bases unmatched: 11. CDR3 DNA, as far as it was read: TGTGCCTGGAGTGTAAAGGTAGCGGGCTCGGGTGAG. Residues: CAWSVKVAGSGE. The full-length CDR3 reads as CAWSVKVAGSGEQFF.

This clone was counted only a few times. Given a much more abundant clone one base away, this may be a read error. CDR3 loop: CASSLVQGAGETQYF. The CDR3 DNA, read in part, is TGTGCCAGCAGCTTAGTTCAGGGGGCAGGGGAGACG. This chain uses TRBV7-8 with TRBJ2-3, with 8 bases matching TRBD1. The DNA ends 3 residues before the CDR3 does, and the rest of the CDR3 is filled in from the germline J gene. Germline V gene sequence: CDR1 SGHVS, CDR2 FQNEAQ. The CDR3 sequence is 15 residues long.

This clone was detected only a few times. A read error is possible here, since a much larger clone lies one base away. The CDR3 is cut off 3 residues early in the read; its end comes from the germline J gene. The J gene is TRBJ1-4, the V gene TRBV5-1; 8 positions match TRBD1. This CDR3 spans 15 amino acids. Germline V CDR1 and CDR2: SGHRS, YFSETQ. The CDR3 is CASSSRGQGANVLFF. CDR3 bases read: TGCGCCAGCAGCTCCAGGGGGCAAGGGGCCAACGTA.

This clone was picked up many times. The read terminates 3 residues before the CDR3 end, so the remaining end is supplied by the germline J gene. The V call is TRBV7-6, the J call TRBJ2-6; D gene ambiguous. The CDR3 length is 14 residues. The V gene's germline CDR1 is SGHVS and CDR2 FNYEAQ. Between the trimmed V and J ends, which lost 3 bases and 0 bases, there was a span of 3 bases. The CDR3 DNA, read in part, is TGTGCCAGCAGCTTCCTCTCTGGGGCCAACGTC. Protein sequence: CASSFLSGANV. The full CDR3 sequence reads CASSFLSGANVLTF. Full variable domain (outside the CDR3, taken from reference TRBV7-6 and TRBJ2-6): GAGVSQSPRYKVTKRGQDVALRCDPISGHVSLYWYRQALGQGPEFLTYFNYEAQQDKSGLPNDRFSAERPEGSISTLTIQRTEQRDSAMYRCASSFLSGANVLTFGAGSRLTVL.

This clone was seen many times. The sequenced fragment ends 3 residues before the CDR3 boundary, so the rest is inferred from the germline J gene. The chain joins TRBV7-2 to TRBJ2-2; a possible D gene is TRBD1 (6 bases). Germline assignment: CDR1 SGHTA and CDR2 FQGNSA. V dropped 1 base and J dropped 5 bases, with 8 bases sitting between them. The CDR3 is 14 amino acids. CDR3 loop: CASSLVGGTGELFF. CDR3 DNA (partial): TGTGCCAGCAGCTTAGTAGGGGGTACCGGGGAG.

This clone was seen at least ten times. Sequencing ends 3 residues short of the CDR3 end; the germline J gene provides the rest. This chain joins TRBV19 and TRBJ1-5; 7 bases are shared with TRBD1. Germline CDR1 is LNHDA and CDR2 is SQIVND (reference sequence). After removal of 6 bases from V and 2 bases from J, the junction contained 7 bases not matched to a gene. The CDR3 totals 15 residues. CDR3 bases read: TGTGCCAGTAGCCCAGACAGGGTAGGCAATCAGCCC. Protein: CASSPDRVGNQP. The whole CDR3 sequence is CASSPDRVGNQPQHF. Together with reference TRBV19 and TRBJ1-5, the CDR3 gives the full variable domain: DGGITQSPKYLFRKEGQNVTLSCEQNLNHDAMYWYRQDPGQGLRLIYYSQIVNDFQKGDIAEGYSVSREKKESFPLTVTSAQKNPTAFYLCASSPDRVGNQPQHFGDGTRLSIL.

Only a few counts were recorded for this clone. The read terminates 3 residues before the CDR3 end, so the remaining end is supplied by the germline J gene. The rearrangement links TRBV30 to TRBJ1-5, with D unresolved. Per germline, CDR1 GTSNPN and CDR2 SVGIG (reference sequence). The CDR3 runs 15 residues. Trimming removed 0 bases at V and 1 base at J, with 10 bases between. Partial CDR3 DNA: TGTGCCTGGAGTGTAGGGTATGGGAGCAATCAGCCC. This translates into CAWSVGYGSNQP. The CDR3 as a whole reads CAWSVGYGSNQPQHF.

This clone was picked up many times. The read ends 3 residues early relative to the CDR3; the germline J gene fills the gap. The chain recombines TRBV7-2 with TRBJ1-2; D gene uncertain. The V and J ends lost 4 bases and 6 bases respectively, with 12 bases between them. Germline values: CDR1 SGHTA, CDR2 FQGNSA. The CDR3 length is 13 residues. CDR3 sequence reads: CASSSQNSNGYTF. The part of the CDR3 DNA that was read is TGTGCCAGCAGCTCCCAGAACAGCAATGGC.

This clone has a handful of counts. The read ends 3 residues shy of where the CDR3 ends; the end is completed using the germline J gene. The genes are TRBV19 and TRBJ2-1, with 13 bases aligning to TRBD2. Germline V gene lookup returns CDR1 LNHDA and CDR2 SQIVND (reference sequence). V trimming: 6 bases; J trimming: 5 bases; junction bases outside the gene matches: 4. The CDR3 is 15 residues long. The CDR3 sequence is CASSLLAGGHNEQFF. CDR3 bases read: TGTGCCAGTAGCCTACTAGCGGGAGGGCACAATGAG.

Concerning this clone itself: The CDR3 end lies 3 residues beyond the end of the read and is filled in from the germline J gene. This sequence joins TRBV7-2 and TRBJ1-1, with TRBD1 matching 9 bases. The CDR3 is made up of 14 amino acids. Losses at the gene ends were 7 bases for V and 3 bases for J; bases not matched to a gene: 6. Germline assignment: CDR1 SGHTA and CDR2 FQGNSA. CDR3 bases read: TGTGCCAGCAAGCGGGACAGGGTCGACACTGAA. It is translated as CASKRDRVDTE. The full CDR3 reads CASKRDRVDTEAFF. The whole variable domain, filled in from reference TRBV7-2 and TRBJ1-1, reads GAGVSQSPSNKVTEKGKDVELRCDPISGHTALYWYRQSLGQGLEFLIYFQGNSAPDKSGLPSDRFSAERTGGSVSTLTIQRTQQEDSAVYLCASKRDRVDTEAFFGQGTRLTVV.

This clone was recorded many times. The CDR3 end is not reached by the read, which stops 3 residues before it; the germline J gene fills it in. V usage is TRBV7-9 and J usage is TRBJ1-1; maybe TRBD1 (6 bases). Trimming left V 1 base short and J 2 bases short, with 11 bases between. Per the germline V gene, CDR1 is SEHNR and CDR2 is FQNEAQ (reference sequence). The CDR3 loop spans 15 amino acids. The DNA read from the CDR3 is TGTGCCAGCAGCTTAGATACAGGGACAAACACTGAA. It translates to CASSLDTGTNTE. The whole CDR3 reads CASSLDTGTNTEAFF.

At least ten counts were recorded for this clone. The read finishes 3 residues shy of the CDR3 end, and the germline J gene is used to complete it. This rearrangement joins TRBV29-1 to TRBJ2-3; D unclear. The CDR3 totals 15 residues. V lost 3 bases and J 0 bases, leaving 13 bases between the germline ends. Germline assignment: CDR1 SQVTM and CDR2 ANQGSEA. The DNA read from the CDR3 is TGCAGCGTTGACCAGCGTAAGATTAGCACAGATACG. This encodes CSVDQRKISTDT. The entire CDR3 protein reads CSVDQRKISTDTQYF.

There are many counts of this clone. The CDR3 goes on 3 residues after the read ends, and that part is filled in from the germline J gene. The chain employs TRBV18 and TRBJ2-5; 7 bases align to TRBD1. J gave up 5 bases and V 6 bases, and 12 bases lay outside the gene matches. This CDR3 is 15 amino acids long. Germline V CDR1 and CDR2: KGHSH, LQKENI. The CDR3 spells CASSQNDRAGETQYF. The part of the CDR3 DNA that was read is TGTGCCAGCTCCCAAAATGACAGGGCCGGGGAGACC.

In its sample, this clone was seen many times. The read ends 3 residues early relative to the CDR3; the germline J gene fills the gap. This chain uses TRBV5-1 with TRBJ2-1; TRBD2 matches at 9 bases. V dropped 4 bases and J dropped 5; count of bases not matched to a gene: 10. This CDR3 spans 16 amino acids. Germline values: CDR1 SGHRS, CDR2 YFSETQ. The CDR3 bases that were read are TGCGCCAGCAGCCCATCCGGGACTAGCTTCCACAATGAG. This encodes CASSPSGTSFHNE. The whole CDR3 sequence reads CASSPSGTSFHNEQFF.

This clone has at least ten counts. The read ends 3 residues early relative to the CDR3; the germline J gene fills the gap. The chain has TRBV7-9 and TRBJ2-5, with D maybe TRBD2 (7 bases). V was pared by 0 bases and J by 4 bases, with 12 bases between. CDR1 and CDR2 (germline): SEHNR, FQNEAQ (reference sequence). This CDR3 spans 15 amino acids. CDR3 DNA (partial): TGTGCCAGCAGCTTAGCCACAGGGAGGGGAGAGACC. The encoded protein is CASSLATGRGET. The entire CDR3 reads CASSLATGRGETQYF.

This clone appeared many times. The read terminates 3 residues before the CDR3 end, so the remaining end is supplied by the germline J gene. The chain has TRBV10-3 and TRBJ2-7; D perhaps matches TRBD1 (6 bases). This CDR3 has 14 residues. Germline lookup yields CDR1 ENHRY and CDR2 SYGVKD. Trimming stripped 3 bases from V and 5 bases from J, with 14 bases between. CDR3 sequence: CAISDPTGIDEQYF. The DNA read from the CDR3 is TGTGCCATCAGTGACCCTACAGGGATCGACGAG.

This clone was seen at least ten times. The CDR3 goes on 3 residues after the read ends, and that part is filled in from the germline J gene. V gene TRBV5-4 combines with J gene TRBJ2-1; no reliable D call. The CDR3 contains 13 residues. Germline CDR1 SGHNT, CDR2 YYREEE (reference sequence). Between the trimmed V and J ends, which lost 0 bases and 4 bases, there was a span of 5 bases. CDR3 protein: CASSLDQYNEQFF. The part of the CDR3 DNA that was read is TGTGCCAGCAGCTTGGATCAGTACAATGAG.

The CDR3 is CASAIFSNQPQHF. The part of the CDR3 DNA that was read is TGTGCCAGCGCTATATTTAGCAATCAGCCC. The gene calls are TRBV2 and TRBJ1-5; no definite D call. The sequenced fragment ends 3 residues before the CDR3 boundary, so the rest is inferred from the germline J gene. The CDR3 is 13 amino acids. Germline V gene sequence: CDR1 SNHLY, CDR2 FYNNEI. V was cut by 8 bases and J by 0 bases, with 8 bases left in between.

This clone was counted at least ten times. The DNA ends 3 residues before the CDR3 does, and the rest of the CDR3 is filled in from the germline J gene. The chain uses TRBV7-8 and TRBJ2-7, with D maybe TRBD2 (6 bases). With 5 bases removed from V and 2 bases from J, the gap between germline ends came to 13 bases. Germline V gives CDR1 SGHVS, CDR2 FQNEAQ. The length of the CDR3 is 14 residues. The covered CDR3 bases are TGTGCCAGCAGCATTAGCGGAAGAACCTACGAG. It yields the protein CASSISGRTYE. The full CDR3 reads CASSISGRTYEQYF. Together with reference TRBV7-8 and TRBJ2-7, the CDR3 gives the full variable domain: GAGVSQSPRYKVAKRGQDVALRCDPISGHVSLFWYQQALGQGPEFLTYFQNEAQLDKSGLPSDRFFAERPEGSVSTLKIQRTQQEDSAVYLCASSISGRTYEQYFGPGTRLTVT.

This clone was seen ten or more times. Read data end 3 residues before the CDR3 end; the end is taken from the germline J gene. The V call is TRBV5-1, the J call TRBJ1-2; perhaps TRBD1 as D (6 bases). CDR3 length: 13 residues. Per the germline V gene, CDR1 is SGHRS and CDR2 is YFSETQ. V lost 4 bases and J lost 4, with 11 bases in between. This CDR3 reads CASSLGTPYGYTF. The CDR3 bases that were read are TGCGCCAGCAGCCTCGGGACACCCTATGGC.

This clone was observed at least ten times. The read stops 3 residues short of the end of the CDR3; the missing end is completed from the germline J gene. J is TRBJ2-7 and V is TRBV2, with 9 bases that match TRBD1. V was pared by 7 bases and J by 1 base, with 8 bases of the junction left unmatched. Germline V gives CDR1 SNHLY, CDR2 FYNNEI. The CDR3 is 15 residues long. This CDR3 reads CASTAGQGRSYEQYF. CDR3 DNA, as far as it was read: TGTGCCAGCACCGCCGGACAGGGGCGGTCCTACGAG.

A note on this clone: One junction end disagrees with the germline gene, perhaps due to a read error. With the read ending 3 residues before the CDR3 end, the germline J gene is used to fill in that end. The V call is TRBV7-9, the J call TRBJ1-2; D is perhaps TRBD1 (5 bases). Germline V gene lookup returns CDR1 SEHNR and CDR2 FQNEAQ (reference sequence). This CDR3 has 15 amino acids. CDR3 loop: CSSSLIAGANYGYTF. The part of the CDR3 DNA that was read is TGTTCCAGCAGCTTAATCGCGGGGGCTAACTATGGC.

This clone was recorded at least ten times. The CDR3 is cut off 3 residues early in the read; its end comes from the germline J gene. The rearrangement uses TRBV30 and TRBJ1-4, with 9 bases fitting TRBD1. Germline CDR1 is GTSNPN and CDR2 is SVGIG (reference sequence). The J segment lost 2 bases and the V segment lost 3 bases, leaving 4 bases of the junction unmatched. CDR3 length equals 15 residues. CDR3 residues: CAWSPGTGTNEKLFF. The part of the CDR3 DNA that was read is TGTGCCTGGAGCCCTGGGACAGGGACTAATGAAAAA.

In regard to this clone: The read terminates 3 residues ahead of where the CDR3 ends, so the germline J gene completes it. The gene calls are TRBV20-1 and TRBJ2-3; TRBD2 matches 7 bases. CDR1 and CDR2 from the germline V gene are DFQATT and SNEGSKA (reference sequence). The CDR3 contains 13 residues. The CDR3 bases that were read are TGCAGTGCGCAACTAGCGAGCCAAGAGACG. Protein sequence: CSAQLASQET. The whole CDR3 sequence reads CSAQLASQETQYF.

This clone was seen at least ten times. The observed sequence ends 3 residues before the CDR3 terminus, with the missing tail filled in from the germline J gene. The rearrangement joins TRBV6-2 or TRBV6-3 to TRBJ2-2; 8 nucleotides match TRBD1. The length of the CDR3 is 13 residues. The junction had 3 bases not matched to a gene; V was cut back by 6 bases and J by 6 bases. Germline-derived CDR1 and CDR2 are MNHEY and SVGEGT. This CDR3 reads CASRWTGPGELFF. The part of the CDR3 DNA that was read is TGTGCCAGCAGGTGGACAGGGCCCGGGGAG.

This clone has at least ten counts. Read coverage stops 3 residues before the CDR3 terminus; the germline J gene supplies the remainder. V gene TRBV6-1 combines with J gene TRBJ1-2; a weak D match, TRBD1 (5 bases). Germline V gives CDR1 MNHNS, CDR2 SASEGT. This CDR3 region has 13 residues. Trimming left V 2 bases short and J 2 bases short, with 6 bases between. This CDR3 reads CASSEKGNYGYTF. Partial CDR3 DNA: TGTGCCAGCAGTGAAAAGGGGAACTATGGC.

This clone was recorded at least ten times. The read terminates 3 residues before the CDR3 end, so the remaining end is supplied by the germline J gene. The chain is built from TRBV30 and TRBJ1-1; TRBD1 matches at 7 bases. Germline trimming cut 6 bases from V and 5 bases from J; bases unmatched to any gene: 6. This CDR3 is 12 amino acids long. Germline-derived CDR1 and CDR2 are GTSNPN and SVGIG (reference sequence). The CDR3 here is CACTGVRTEAFF. CDR3 DNA (partial): TGTGCCTGTACAGGGGTGCGAACTGAA.

This clone was recorded a few times. The read halts 3 residues ahead of the CDR3 end, with the missing end drawn from the germline J gene. V gene TRBV7-8 combines with J gene TRBJ2-2; 7 bases align to TRBD1. This CDR3 has 14 residues. Germline loops: CDR1 SGHVS, CDR2 FQNEAQ. The CDR3 sequence: CASSLVAGGVALFF. CDR3 bases read: TGTGCCAGCAGCTTAGTGGCAGGGGGTGTGGCG.